This is a list of T cell receptor beta chains from one sample in a study of graft-versus-host responses after intestinal transplantation. This table comes from immunoSEQ multiplex PCR, and its TCRdb copy is limited to in-frame clones, with some not included. This sample has 15,000 to 20,000 clones; around 41% occur once, and the top ten carry 3% to 4%. The starting material was alloreactive CD8+ T cells from a mixed lymphocyte reaction culture, obtained before intestinal transplant. Every receptor here comes from a human patient who received an intestinal transplant. Both conserved end residues are part of each CDR3. A D gene is named only where the DNA matches it firmly. Clone size, where shown, is once, few, many, or a class for clones that have expanded.

TRBJ1-2 - few 15 TRBV6-5 CASTYNGGGDYGYTF TGTGCCAGCACTTACAATGGGGGCGGGGACTATGGCTACACCTTC
TRBJ2-7 TRBD2 - 19 TRBV27 CASSLSYSPGLEFMYEQYF TGTGCCAGCAGTTTATCGTATTCCCCCGGACTAGAGTTCATGTACGAGCAGTACTTC
TRBJ2-7 TRBD2 few 15 TRBV27 CASKLTSGRSYEQYF TGTGCCAGCAAACTGACTAGCGGGAGGTCTTACGAGCAGTACTTC
TRBJ2-2 - once 15 TRBV9 CASSVSHRETGELFF TGTGCCAGCAGCGTATCCCACAGGGAAACCGGGGAGCTGTTTTTT
TRBJ2-7 - few 14 TRBV7-8 CASSLSGARYEQYF TGTGCCAGCAGCTTATCAGGGGCACGCTACGAGCAGTACTTC
TRBJ1-1 - few 17 TRBV19 CARTPSVRLPWSTEAFF TGTGCCAGGACACCCTCGGTAAGACTACCCTGGAGCACTGAAGCTTTCTTT
TRBJ2-1 TRBD1 few 15 TRBV19 CASSMGGGTGNEQFF TGTGCCAGTAGTATGGGGGGCGGGACAGGCAATGAGCAGTTCTTC
TRBJ1-5 - - 16 TRBV7-9 CASGFSPGVGNQPQHF TGTGCCAGCGGCTTTTCCCCAGGGGTAGGAAATCAGCCCCAGCATTTT
TRBJ1-1 - - 15 TRBV9 CASSAPRGGDTEAFF TGTGCCAGCAGCGCTCCCCGGGGGGGGGACACTGAAGCTTTCTTT
TRBJ2-7 - few 12 TRBV7-6 CASSLGFYEQYF TGTGCCAGCAGCTTAGGGTTTTACGAGCAGTACTTC
TRBJ1-1 - - 15 TRBV4-1 CASSQAGGLRTEAFF TGCGCCAGCAGCCAAGCTGGGGGCCTTCGGACTGAAGCTTTCTTT
TRBJ1-2 TRBD1 - 13 TRBV6-5 CASSYGTGVGYTF TGTGCCAGCAGTTACGGGACAGGGGTTGGCTACACCTTC
TRBJ2-1 - - 12 TRBV5-1 CASRSPYNEQFF TGCGCCAGCAGGTCCCCCTACAATGAGCAGTTCTTC
TRBJ2-1 - - 15 TRBV5-1 CASSFLASAYNEQFF TGCGCCAGCAGCTTCTTAGCTAGCGCCTACAATGAGCAGTTCTTC
TRBJ2-7 - - 18 TRBV4-1 CASSQEGAPYAGPYEQYF TGCGCCAGCAGCCAAGAAGGAGCCCCTTATGCAGGGCCCTACGAGCAGTACTTC
TRBJ2-1 TRBD2 - 17 TRBV7-9 CASSWTSGSPNYNEQFF TGTGCCAGCAGCTGGACTAGCGGGAGCCCCAACTACAATGAGCAGTTCTTC
TRBJ2-7 TRBD1 - 14 TRBV5-1 CASATGTGAYEQYF TGCGCCAGCGCCACCGGGACAGGGGCCTACGAGCAGTACTTC
TRBJ2-2 - - 17 TRBV9 CASSALMTPRNTGELFF TGTGCCAGCAGCGCCCTGATGACACCGCGGAACACCGGGGAGCTGTTTTTT
TRBJ2-7 - - 14 TRBV7-3 CASSSAGTPYEQYF TGTGCCAGCAGCTCAGCCGGGACTCCCTACGAGCAGTACTTC
TRBJ2-7 TRBD2 - 14 TRBV5-1 CASTREGSSYEQYF TGCGCCAGCACGCGGGAGGGGAGCTCCTACGAGCAGTACTTC
TRBJ2-1 - few 14 TRBV7-9 CASSLLTDYNEQFF TGTGCCAGCAGCCTCCTTACCGACTACAATGAGCAGTTCTTC
TRBJ1-5 - few 13 TRBV29-1 CSTSGDSNQPQHF TGCAGCACCTCGGGGGATAGCAATCAGCCCCAGCATTTT
TRBJ2-2 - - 16 TRBV30 CAWSATGTRGTGELFF TGTGCCTGGAGCGCAACAGGGACTCGGGGCACCGGGGAGCTGTTTTTT
TRBJ2-7 TRBD2 few 17 TRBV7-9 CASSPILGLAGLFEQYF TGTGCCAGCAGCCCAATCCTGGGACTAGCGGGACTGTTCGAGCAGTACTTC
TRBJ2-3 TRBD2 medium-sized 17 TRBV7-2 CASSSRGSGIVADTQYF TGTGCCAGCAGTTCGCGAGGTAGCGGGATAGTTGCAGATACGCAGTATTTT
TRBJ2-7 - - 16 TRBV27 CASSLGGAGLSYEQYF TGTGCCAGCAGTTTAGGAGGGGCAGGACTCAGCTACGAGCAGTACTTC
TRBJ2-7 - - 14 TRBV27 CASSSGTFTYEQYF TGTGCCAGCAGTTCCGGGACGTTTACCTACGAGCAGTACTTC
TRBJ2-7 - few 13 TRBV7-2 CASSLGPSYEQYF TGTGCCAGCAGCTTAGGCCCCAGCTACGAGCAGTACTTC
TRBJ2-2 TRBD1 few 19 TRBV10-3 CAISGDEGASPTNTGELFF TGTGCCATCAGTGGCGATGAGGGGGCATCTCCTACGAACACCGGGGAGCTGTTTTTT
TRBJ2-3 - few 14 TRBV27 CASSLFGVTDTQYF TGTGCCAGCAGTTTATTTGGGGTCACAGATACGCAGTATTTT
TRBJ2-1 - - 15 TRBV12-5 CASGLVQGRYNEQFF TGTGCTAGTGGTTTGGTCCAGGGCCGCTACAATGAGCAGTTCTTC
TRBJ2-2 - - 16 TRBV7-6 CASSQPYREGSGELFF TGTGCCAGCAGCCAACCCTACAGGGAAGGATCCGGGGAGCTGTTTTTT
TRBJ2-1 - once 18 TRBV5-1 CASSLGRAPPYSYNEQFF TGCGCCAGCAGCTTGGGTCGAGCCCCTCCTTACTCCTACAATGAGCAGTTCTTC
TRBJ2-2 - - 15 TRBV18 CASSPLGHATGELFF TGTGCCAGCTCACCCCTGGGACACGCCACCGGGGAGCTGTTTTTT
TRBJ2-7 TRBD1 - 14 TRBV29-1 CSVEEQGAGYEQYF TGCAGCGTTGAAGAGCAGGGGGCTGGGTACGAGCAGTACTTC
TRBJ2-2 TRBD1 few 16 TRBV4-1 CASSQKGTGDTGELFF TGCGCCAGCAGCCAAAAGGGGACAGGGGACACCGGGGAGCTGTTTTTT